Following are 15 T cell receptor beta chains from one sample sequenced in a study of type 1 and type 2 diabetes patients. Amplification started from genomic DNA. A primer set of 30 forward and 13 reverse primers amplified the CDR3. TCRdb reprocessed the multiplex PCR reads via MiXCR and lists one record per CDR3 protein. The repertoire consists of 250,000 to 300,000 distinct CDR3 sequences, with roughly 50% occurring once and the leading ten covering approximately 15%. The sample consisted of peripheral blood mononuclear cells (PBMCs). The receptors were sampled from a man aged 18 to 35 with type 2 diabetes.

The chain uses TRBV2 and TRBJ1-5, with D possibly TRBD1 on 6 matching bases. Trimming left V 9 bases short and J 7 bases short, with 16 bases between. CDR3 length: 13 residues. The germline gives CDR1 SNHLY, CDR2 FYNNEI. The CDR3 DNA follows: TGTGCCAGAAGTTTACAGGGCGGACAGCCCCAGCATTTT. Amino acids: CARSLQGGQPQHF.

The CDR3 reads CASSLRASGGYNEQFF. CDR3 in DNA: TGTGCCAGCAGCTTAAGGGCTAGCGGGGGGTACAATGAGCAGTTCTTC. The chain carries TRBV7-3 and TRBJ2-1; 11 bases fit TRBD2. The germline V gene has CDR1 SGHTA and CDR2 FQGTGA. Trimming took 1 base from V and 4 from J; bases not matched to a gene: 3. The CDR3 covers 16 residues.

The chain recombines TRBV14 with TRBJ1-2; no firm D call. Germline V gives CDR1 SGHDN, CDR2 FVKESK. V was clipped by 1 base and J by 8 bases, with 14 bases between them. This CDR3 is built from 14 residues. The CDR3 loop reads CASSQVYVERGYTF. Written as DNA, the CDR3 is TGTGCCAGCAGCCAAGTATATGTTGAACGAGGCTACACCTTC.

The rearrangement joins TRBV7-8 to TRBJ1-5; tentative D call: TRBD1 (6 bases). V dropped 3 bases and J dropped 1 base, with 13 bases sitting between them. The germline V gene encodes CDR1 SGHVS and CDR2 FQNEAQ. This CDR3 comprises 16 residues. CDR3 nucleotide sequence: TGTGCCAGCAGCTTTGGGGGGGCTTTGAGCAATCAGCCCCAGCATTTT. Protein: CASSFGGALSNQPQHF.

The chain links TRBV14 to TRBJ2-1; D call uncertain. The CDR3 is 12 amino acids. Germline V gives CDR1 SGHDN, CDR2 FVKESK. V lost 1 base to trimming and J lost 9 bases, with 7 bases between them. The CDR3 sequence is CASSQARFEQFF. In DNA form, the CDR3 reads TGTGCCAGCAGCCAAGCCAGGTTTGAGCAGTTCTTC. Filled out from reference TRBV14 and TRBJ2-1, the complete variable domain reads EAGVTQFPSHSVIEKGQTVTLRCDPISGHDNLYWYRRVMGKEIKFLLHFVKESKQDESGMPNNRFLAERTGGTYSTLKVQPAELEDSGVYFCASSQARFEQFFGPGTRLTVL.

This chain joins TRBV5-1 and TRBJ1-1; 11 bases align to TRBD1. The V gene's germline CDR1 is SGHRS and CDR2 YFSETQ. J lost 11 bases, V lost 4 bases, and 4 bases had no gene match. The CDR3 loop spans 12 amino acids. The CDR3: CASSPGQGAAFF. The DNA of the CDR3 is TGCGCCAGCAGCCCTGGACAGGGGGCCGCTTTCTTT.

This chain joins TRBV7-6 and TRBJ1-1, with a possible D match to TRBD1 (5 bases). Germline lookup yields CDR1 SGHVS and CDR2 FNYEAQ. V lost 5 bases and J 4 bases, leaving 14 bases between the germline ends. CDR3 size: 14 residues. Here the CDR3 reads CASSPRTGPTEAFF. CDR3 coding DNA: TGTGCCAGCAGCCCTCGGACGGGACCCACTGAAGCTTTCTTT.

This clonotype was detected only a few times. This rearrangement joins TRBV29-1 to TRBJ1-1; 8 bases are a match to TRBD1. The CDR3 totals 13 residues. Per the germline V gene, CDR1 is SQVTM and CDR2 is ANQGSEA. V trimming: 5 bases; J trimming: 6 bases; junction bases outside the gene matches: 8. The CDR3 DNA reads TGCAGCGTTCTGGACAGGGATCGCGCTGAAGCTTTCTTT. Translated: CSVLDRDRAEAFF.

The chain links TRBV7-9 to TRBJ1-2; 10 bases are shared with TRBD1. Germline lookup yields CDR1 SEHNR and CDR2 FQNEAQ (reference sequence). The CDR3 totals 13 residues. V trimming: 4 bases; J trimming: 8 bases; junction bases outside the gene matches: 4. The CDR3 DNA sequence: TGTGCCAGCAGCTGGACAGGGGGAGGCGGCTACACCTTC. It yields the protein CASSWTGGGGYTF. Looking up the rest from reference TRBV7-9 and TRBJ1-2 gives the full variable domain: DTGVSQNPRHKITKRGQNVTFRCDPISEHNRLYWYRQTLGQGPEFLTYFQNEAQLEKSRLLSDRFSAERPKGSFSTLEIQRTEQGDSAMYLCASSWTGGGGYTFGSGTRLTVV.

This clonotype has more than one count but fewer than ten. The chain links TRBV7-3 to TRBJ2-1, with 7 nucleotides matching TRBD2. Germline trimming cut 5 bases from V and 14 bases from J; bases unmatched to any gene: 9. CDR1 and CDR2 (germline): SGHTA, FQGTGA. The CDR3 contains 12 residues. The CDR3 loop reads CASSPQGREKFF. The CDR3, as DNA: TGTGCCAGCAGCCCTCAAGGGCGGGAGAAGTTCTTC.

V gene TRBV2 combines with J gene TRBJ2-7; TRBD2 agrees at 11 bases. The CDR3 length is 14 residues. Germline lookup yields CDR1 SNHLY and CDR2 FYNNEI. Unmatched junction bases numbered 4, after V lost 5 bases and J lost 4 bases. CDR3 coding DNA: TGTGCCAGCAGTACTAGCGGGGGAGTTTACGAGCAGTACTTC. Encoded protein: CASSTSGGVYEQYF. Using reference TRBV2 and TRBJ2-7 for the parts outside the CDR3, the full variable domain is EPEVTQTPSHQVTQMGQEVILRCVPISNHLYFYWYRQILGQKVEFLVSFYNNEISEKSEIFDDQFSVERPDGSNFTLKIRSTKLEDSAMYFCASSTSGGVYEQYFGPGTRLTVT.

The chain is built from TRBV10-2 and TRBJ2-7; D is uncertain. The V end was cut by 8 bases, the J end by 0 bases, with 8 bases between. The CDR3 extends over 12 amino acids. Looked up from germline, CDR1 is WSHSY and CDR2 is SAAADI. For the CDR3, the DNA is TGCGCCAGCCAGGAGAGCTCCTACGAGCAGTACTTC. Translated, it gives CASQESSYEQYF.

This clonotype has a handful of counts. The V and J genes are TRBV12-3 or TRBV12-4 and TRBJ2-7; TRBD2 is a possible D gene (5 bases). The CDR3 has 18 amino acids. Trimming cost V 4 bases and J 5 bases, with 27 bases left between them. The CDR3 DNA reads as TGTGCCAGCAGTTCTGCTCATCTAGGTGAGGGTATAAGGGACGAGCAGTACTTC. This gives the protein CASSSAHLGEGIRDEQYF.

CDR3 residues: CASSEYPGPSTDTQYF. CDR3 sequence (DNA): TGCGCCAGCAGTGAGTACCCGGGACCGAGCACAGATACGCAGTATTTT. The chain recombines TRBV10-1 with TRBJ2-3; either TRBD1 or TRBD2 may supply D (5 bases each). This CDR3 is 16 amino acids long. V dropped 1 base and J dropped 0 bases, with 11 bases sitting between them. Germline CDR1 reads WNHNN; CDR2 reads SYGVQD (reference sequence).

This clonotype was seen more than once but under ten times. This chain uses TRBV10-1 with TRBJ2-2; TRBD1 is a possible D gene (6 bases). Germline values: CDR1 WNHNN, CDR2 SYGVQD (reference sequence). Deletions cut 0 bases from V and 4 bases from J, with 24 bases between. The CDR3 contains 20 residues. The CDR3: CASSESKGCIGGACTGELFF. The CDR3 DNA reads TGCGCCAGCAGTGAGTCGAAAGGTTGTATTGGGGGCGCGTGCACCGGGGAGCTGTTTTTT.